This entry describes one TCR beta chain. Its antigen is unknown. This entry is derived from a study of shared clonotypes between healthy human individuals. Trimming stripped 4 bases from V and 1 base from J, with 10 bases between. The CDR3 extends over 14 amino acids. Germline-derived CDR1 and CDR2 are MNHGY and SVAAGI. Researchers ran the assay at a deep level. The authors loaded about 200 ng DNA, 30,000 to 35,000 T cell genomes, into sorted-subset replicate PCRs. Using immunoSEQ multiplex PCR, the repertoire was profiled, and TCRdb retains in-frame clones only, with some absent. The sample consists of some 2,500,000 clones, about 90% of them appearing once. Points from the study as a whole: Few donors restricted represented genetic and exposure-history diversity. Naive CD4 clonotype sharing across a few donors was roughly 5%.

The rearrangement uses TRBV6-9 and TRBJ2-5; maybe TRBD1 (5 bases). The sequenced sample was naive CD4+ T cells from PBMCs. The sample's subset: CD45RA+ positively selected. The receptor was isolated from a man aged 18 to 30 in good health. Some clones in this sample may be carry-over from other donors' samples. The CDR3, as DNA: TGTGCCAGCAGTTTTGGGGCAGCCCAAGAGACCCAGTACTTC. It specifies CASSFGAAQETQYF.